The 26 T cell receptor beta chains presented below share a single source sample, sequenced in a study of T cell changes during pregnancy in multiple sclerosis. Method: immunoSEQ multiplex PCR; TCRdb's copy keeps in-frame clones and lacks some. The table includes fewer than 50,000 clones, 92% detected once. The specimen comprised CD8+ T cells from peripheral blood mononuclear cells, sampled in the third trimester of pregnancy. These receptor sequences come from a female donor with multiple sclerosis, enrolled in a pregnancy study.

The chain is built from TRBV30 and TRBJ1-1; D is uncertain. From germline, CDR1 is GTSNPN and CDR2 SVGIG (reference sequence). CDR3 length: 12 amino acids. Trimming cost V 4 bases and J 1 base, with 7 bases left between them. CDR3 region: CAWIYGNTEAFF. In DNA form, the CDR3 reads TGTGCCTGGATATACGGGAACACTGAAGCTTTCTTT.

The chain uses TRBV11-2 and TRBJ2-5; 7 bases match TRBD1. The germline CDR1 and CDR2 sequences are SGHAT and FQNNGV. V lost 6 bases to trimming and J lost 5 bases; unmatched junction nucleotides: 6. The CDR3 runs to 13 residues. CDR3 in amino acids: CASRRQGMETQYF. As DNA, the CDR3 is TGTGCCAGCAGAAGACAGGGTATGGAGACCCAGTACTTC.

The V gene is TRBV11-1, the J gene TRBJ2-1, with TRBD2 matching 8 bases. CDR1 and CDR2 from the germline V gene are SGHAT and FQDESV (reference sequence). This CDR3 comprises 16 residues. Trimming cost V 5 bases and J 4 bases; bases outside gene matches: 10. CDR3 coding DNA: TGTGCCAGCAGCCTACCACTAGCGGAAGTATACAATGAGCAGTTCTTC. This gives the protein CASSLPLAEVYNEQFF.

V and J are TRBV7-9 and TRBJ2-7, with 12 bases lining up with TRBD1. The V gene end was trimmed by 2 bases and the J gene end by 6 bases; junction bases not matched to a gene: 8. The germline gives CDR1 SEHNR, CDR2 FQNEAQ (reference sequence). CDR3 length equals 16 residues. The CDR3 reads CASSLWGQGAGREQYF. CDR3 bases: TGTGCCAGCAGCTTATGGGGACAGGGGGCTGGTCGCGAGCAGTACTTC.

CDR3 nucleotide sequence: TGTGCCAGCAGCCAATCCAATAACAGGGCTGAAAAACTGTTTTTT. Protein product: CASSQSNNRAEKLFF. V and J are TRBV27 and TRBJ1-4; D perhaps matches TRBD1 (6 bases). The V and J ends lost 6 bases and 7 bases respectively, with 18 bases between them. Germline CDR1 is MNHEY and CDR2 is SMNVEV (reference sequence). The CDR3 has 15 residues.

The genes are TRBV19 and TRBJ2-3; tentative D call: TRBD2 (6 bases). This CDR3 is built from 14 residues. The germline V gene has CDR1 LNHDA and CDR2 SQIVND (reference sequence). V dropped 5 bases and J dropped 4 bases, with 13 bases sitting between them. CDR3 sequence (DNA): TGTGCCAGTAGTGACAGCGGGTTGGCAGATACGCAGTATTTT. This translates into CASSDSGLADTQYF.

This chain's CDR3 is CASSLAGGYTDTQYF. CDR3 nucleotides: TGTGCCAGCAGTCTAGCGGGGGGATACACAGATACGCAGTATTTT. The chain uses TRBV6-5 and TRBJ2-3; TRBD2 matches at 11 bases. The CDR3 is made up of 15 amino acids. Per the germline V gene, CDR1 is MNHEY and CDR2 is SVGAGI. V shed 5 bases and J 2 bases; nucleotides not matched to a gene: 3.

The chain couples TRBV9 to TRBJ2-1, with 12 bases matching TRBD2. Looked up from germline, CDR1 is SGDLS and CDR2 is YYNGEE. The CDR3 spans 16 residues. The V and J ends lost 2 bases and 8 bases, in that order; junction bases with no gene match: 8. As DNA, the CDR3 is TGTGCCAGCAGCGTCTGGCTAGCGGGAGGGCTCGATGAGCAGTTCTTC. It encodes CASSVWLAGGLDEQFF.

The chain has TRBV28 and TRBJ1-5; D gene ambiguous. Germline loops: CDR1 MDHEN, CDR2 SYDVKM. V shed 3 bases and J shed 1 base, with 10 bases lying between them. This CDR3 spans 15 amino acids. The CDR3 DNA follows: TGTGCCAGCAGTTTGGAAGGGAGCAGCAATCAGCCCCAGCATTTT. Protein: CASSLEGSSNQPQHF.

The V gene is TRBV9, the J gene TRBJ1-3; the D gene is possibly TRBD1 (5 bases). This CDR3 spans 14 amino acids. The ends were cut back, 0 bases at V and 4 bases at J, with 8 bases in the middle. Germline V gene lookup returns CDR1 SGDLS and CDR2 YYNGEE. The CDR3 coding sequence is TGTGCCAGCAGCGTAGATACAGGAGGAAACACCATATATTTT. Translating gives CASSVDTGGNTIYF.

The rearrangement links TRBV6-5 to TRBJ2-5, with D possibly being TRBD1 (5 bases). V lost 0 bases, J lost 5 bases, and 13 bases lay in between. Germline V gives CDR1 MNHEY, CDR2 SVGAGI. The CDR3 is 15 amino acids. The CDR3 spells CASSYSGVAMETQYF. The CDR3 bases are TGTGCCAGCAGTTACTCAGGGGTGGCTATGGAGACCCAGTACTTC.

The rearrangement joins TRBV11-1 to TRBJ2-7, with D possibly TRBD2 on 5 matching bases. V lost 2 bases to trimming and J lost 2 bases, with 22 bases between them. The CDR3 consists of 18 residues. Germline V gene lookup returns CDR1 SGHAT and CDR2 FQDESV (reference sequence). The CDR3 nucleotides are TGTGCCAGCAGCTTACAATCGGTAGCGTCCCTTGGCCCCTACGAGCAGTACTTC. Translating gives CASSLQSVASLGPYEQYF.

This clone occurred a few times. V usage is TRBV7-9 and J usage is TRBJ1-1, with D possibly matching TRBD1 (5 bases). This CDR3 contains 15 residues. V lost 4 bases and J 7 bases, leaving 19 bases between the germline ends. The V gene's germline CDR1 is SEHNR and CDR2 FQNEAQ (reference sequence). The CDR3 is CASSSGGDGTSEAFF. CDR3 DNA sequence: TGTGCCAGCAGCTCGGGGGGGGACGGAACCAGTGAAGCTTTCTTT.

The chain joins TRBV5-1 to TRBJ2-1; the D gene is possibly TRBD1 (5 bases). CDR1 and CDR2 from the germline V gene are SGHRS and YFSETQ. The CDR3 is 15 amino acids. V lost 4 bases and J 1 base, leaving 12 bases between the germline ends. The CDR3 DNA is TGCGCCAGCAGCCTCCTAGACAGTTCCTACAATGAGCAGTTCTTC. It codes for CASSLLDSSYNEQFF.

This chain links TRBV19 with TRBJ2-2, with 9 bases aligning to TRBD1. The V gene end was trimmed by 10 bases and the J gene end by 4 bases; junction bases not matched to a gene: 10. CDR1 is LNHDA and CDR2 is SQIVND in the germline V gene (reference sequence). This CDR3 comprises 15 residues. CDR3 region: CATDTGGRTTGELFF. For the CDR3, the DNA is TGTGCCACTGATACAGGGGGCCGAACCACCGGGGAGCTGTTTTTT. Looking up the rest from reference TRBV19 and TRBJ2-2 gives the full variable domain: DGGITQSPKYLFRKEGQNVTLSCEQNLNHDAMYWYRQDPGQGLRLIYYSQIVNDFQKGDIAEGYSVSREKKESFPLTVTSAQKNPTAFYLCATDTGGRTTGELFFGEGSRLTVL.

This chain connects TRBV11-2 to TRBJ1-4; possibly TRBD1 for D (5 bases). The germline gives CDR1 SGHAT, CDR2 FQNNGV. There are 15 residues in the CDR3. V lost 3 bases and J lost 6, with 14 bases in between. The CDR3 DNA reads as TGTGCCAGCAGCTTTGGCAGGGTCCCCGATGAAAAACTGTTTTTT. It is translated as CASSFGRVPDEKLFF.

This chain links TRBV23-1 with TRBJ2-7; 8 bases are shared with TRBD2. TRBV23-1 is flagged as an ORF with uncertain function. V shed 3 bases and J 3 bases; nucleotides not matched to a gene: 10. CDR3 length: 16 residues. The CDR3 coding sequence is TGCGCCAGCAGTCAGTTGAGCGGGAGTAAGAACTACGAGCAGTACTTC. This codes for CASSQLSGSKNYEQYF.

V is TRBV18 and J is TRBJ2-7; 7 bases map to TRBD1. V dropped 3 bases and J dropped 2; count of bases not matched to a gene: 13. The germline CDR1 and CDR2 sequences are KGHSH and LQKENI. This CDR3 is built from 17 residues. The CDR3 sequence: CASSPWEDGTATYEQYF. DNA of the CDR3: TGTGCCAGCTCACCCTGGGAAGACGGGACAGCGACCTACGAGCAGTACTTC.

The rearrangement joins TRBV29-1 to TRBJ2-7; D perhaps matches TRBD2 (6 bases). The V end lost 6 bases, the J end lost 3 bases, and 9 bases lay between the germline ends. The germline gives CDR1 SQVTM, CDR2 ANQGSEA. There are 11 residues in the CDR3. The DNA for the CDR3 is TGCAGCGTCAAGGAGGGCTACGAGCAGTACTTC. Its translation: CSVKEGYEQYF.

The V call is TRBV6-5, the J call TRBJ1-4; the D gene is possibly TRBD1 (5 bases). V lost 5 bases and J lost 13, with 17 bases in between. The CDR3 runs to 13 residues. From germline, CDR1 is MNHEY and CDR2 SVGAGI. The CDR3 sequence is CASSPGPQATLFF. The DNA for the CDR3 is TGTGCCAGCAGTCCCGGACCACAGGCAACACTGTTTTTT.

V and J are TRBV4-2 and TRBJ2-7; 7 bases are a match to TRBD2. V gave up 5 bases and J gave up 0 bases; unmatched junction bases: 7. The CDR3 consists of 15 residues. Germline CDR1 LGHNA, CDR2 YNFKEQ. CDR3 protein: CASSSGAGDSYEQYF. DNA of the CDR3: TGTGCCAGCAGCTCTGGTGCGGGAGACTCCTACGAGCAGTACTTC.

This clone was counted once. V is TRBV28 and J is TRBJ2-7; D is ambiguous. CDR3 length: 16 amino acids. The V end was cut by 1 base, the J end by 0 bases, with 13 bases between. From germline, CDR1 is MDHEN and CDR2 SYDVKM. The CDR3 nucleotides are TGTGCCAGCAGTTTATCCCCACAGAGTAGCTCCTACGAGCAGTACTTC. It specifies CASSLSPQSSSYEQYF.

The rearrangement links TRBV7-6 to TRBJ2-3; 8 bases are shared with TRBD2. Germline loops: CDR1 SGHVS, CDR2 FNYEAQ. The CDR3 spans 19 residues. V dropped 1 base and J dropped 4; count of bases not matched to a gene: 16. CDR3 sequence: CASSLGHSGRGLVADTQYF. The CDR3 DNA follows: TGTGCCAGCAGCTTAGGGCACAGCGGGAGAGGTCTAGTAGCAGATACGCAGTATTTT.

The chain is built from TRBV6-4 and TRBJ1-2; unclear D gene. V lost 5 bases and J 2 bases, leaving 3 bases between the germline ends. The CDR3 loop spans 11 amino acids. Per the germline V gene, CDR1 is MRHNA and CDR2 is SNTAGT. The CDR3 loop reads CASSQNYGYTF. In DNA, the CDR3 is TGTGCCAGCAGTCAGAACTATGGCTACACCTTC.

The CDR3 DNA follows: TGCAGCGTTGAAGATCTGAACCTAAGTTACTTC. As protein: CSVEDLNLSYF. This chain joins TRBV29-1 and TRBJ2-7; D is undetermined. V was clipped by 0 bases and J by 13 bases, with 13 bases between them. CDR3 length: 11 residues. Germline V gives CDR1 SQVTM, CDR2 ANQGSEA.

The chain couples TRBV29-1 to TRBJ2-2, with TRBD2 as a possible D gene (5 bases). V was shortened by 4 bases and J by 6 bases, with 15 bases between the two germline ends. This CDR3 comprises 14 residues. Germline CDR1 and CDR2: SQVTM and ANQGSEA. DNA for the CDR3: TGCAGCGTTGTCCCGCGGCTCGGGGCCGGGGAGCTGTTTTTT. As protein: CSVVPRLGAGELFF.